This T cell receptor beta chain was captured in a study of T cell repertoires in cytomegalovirus infection. Study summary: It was the public TCR beta signatures that indicated both CMV infection and matching HLA type.

This clonotype was found a few times. Its antigen is as yet unknown. Whole-study results and caveats: People with CMV and the relevant HLA were identified by cumulative public TCR beta family frequency. Across the ex vivo response, the dominant clonotypes were HLA-C-restricted CMV-specific TCR beta clonotypes.

Germline CDR1 reads SGHDN; CDR2 reads FVKESK. CDR3 length equals 17 residues. Trimming cost V 1 base and J 2 bases, with 16 bases left between them. TCRdb used MiXCR to reprocess the reads, holding one entry per CDR3 protein. The profile shows more than 150,000 distinct CDR3 sequences, under 25% of them singletons. Input material: PBMCs. This TCR derives from a human donor in good health (CMV status not recorded). Some clones in this sample may be carry-over from other donors' samples. The chain joins TRBV14 to TRBJ2-3; TRBD1 or TRBD2 may be the D gene (5 bases each). CDR3 amino acids: CASSQGASVGVTDTQYF. The CDR3 nucleotides are TGTGCCAGCAGCCAAGGTGCTTCTGTGGGGGTCACAGATACGCAGTATTTT.